The T cell receptor beta chain described here comes from a study of blood T cell repertoires in COVID-19. About the research overall: COVID-19 samples, acute and convalescent, were from the United States, Italy and Spain. PBMCs, B-cell-depleted T cells, or T cells were the source of the cDNA or gDNA that made up the material.

CDR1 and CDR2 (germline): MNHEY, SVGAGI. The CDR3 has 13 residues. V lost 6 bases to trimming and J lost 4 bases, with 12 bases between them. In the original processing: Reference gene primer amplification gave nucleated cell count estimates. Clones were sequenced by immunoSEQ multiplex PCR, and TCRdb holds only the in-frame ones, with some missing. V, J and clone size reflect that table, while D and trimming were determined from the DNA. The sample shows 130,000 to 150,000 clones, roughly 76% of them seen only once. Sequencing used peripheral blood. The source is a human donor with acute or convalescent COVID-19. The donor label of this sample is uncertain. V is TRBV6-5 and J is TRBJ1-2; TRBD1 is a possible D gene (6 bases). DNA of the CDR3: TGTGCCAGCAGCCCCGACAGGACCTATGGCTACACCTTC. Translated: CASSPDRTYGYTF.